The 20 T cell receptor beta chains below all came from one sample that was sequenced in a study of blood T cell repertoires in COVID-19. Only in-frame clones appear in the TCRdb table, and some are missing; sequencing was by immunoSEQ multiplex PCR. Of 120,000 to 150,000 clones listed, 79% are singletons. The sequenced sample consisted of peripheral blood. The receptors come from a man aged 45-65 years with active or convalescent COVID-19.

This clone was recorded once. The chain is built from TRBV7-9 and TRBJ2-2, with a tentative D call TRBD2 (5 bases). Germline V gives CDR1 SEHNR, CDR2 FQNEAQ (reference sequence). V lost 2 bases, J lost 3 bases, and 10 bases lay in between. This CDR3 comprises 15 residues. The CDR3 protein is CASSLTGTDTGELFF. The DNA of the CDR3 is TGTGCCAGCAGCTTAACGGGAACGGACACCGGGGAGCTGTTTTTT.

This clone is judged large. This sequence joins TRBV7-3 and TRBJ2-7; 8 nucleotides align to TRBD1. Germline V gives CDR1 SGHTA, CDR2 FQGTGA. The CDR3 is made up of 15 amino acids. J was trimmed by 4 bases and V by 5 bases; bases with no gene match: 10. The CDR3 sequence is CASSPGTGSGYEQYF. The DNA of the CDR3 is TGTGCCAGCAGCCCTGGGACAGGATCGGGGTACGAGCAGTACTTC. The full variable domain, rest sourced from reference TRBV7-3 and TRBJ2-7, is GAGVSQTPSNKVTEKGKYVELRCDPISGHTALYWYRQSLGQGPEFLIYFQGTGAADDSGLPNDRFFAVRPEGSVSTLKIQRTERGDSAVYLCASSPGTGSGYEQYFGPGTRLTVT.

The chain recombines TRBV6-1 with TRBJ1-3; perhaps TRBD1 as D (6 bases). Germline V gene lookup returns CDR1 MNHNS and CDR2 SASEGT. The germline V and J ends were trimmed by 2 bases and 2 bases, with 10 bases remaining between them. The CDR3 covers 15 residues. The CDR3 protein is CASSEPRTAGNTIYF. In nucleotides, the CDR3 is TGTGCCAGCAGTGAACCTAGGACAGCTGGAAACACCATATATTTT.

The CDR3 loop reads CAWNGVSDSPLHF. As DNA, the CDR3 is TGTGCCTGGAACGGGGTGTCGGATTCACCCCTCCACTTT. V and J are TRBV30 and TRBJ1-6; no clear D. Germline V CDR1 and CDR2: GTSNPN, SVGIG (reference sequence). Trimming left V 4 bases short and J 8 bases short, with 12 bases between. The CDR3 runs 13 residues.

Comment on this clone: The sample has other DNA sequences that encode this CDR3 too. The chain has TRBV7-9 and TRBJ2-5, with 7 bases lining up with TRBD1. The CDR3 loop spans 14 amino acids. The V gene end was trimmed by 3 bases and the J gene end by 5 bases; junction bases not matched to a gene: 6. Germline assignment: CDR1 SEHNR and CDR2 FQNEAQ (reference sequence). CDR3 residues: CASSFRDSQETQYF. The CDR3 region has the DNA TGTGCCAGCAGCTTCCGGGACAGTCAGGAGACCCAGTACTTC.

The chain uses TRBV10-3 and TRBJ2-1; 9 positions match TRBD2. Germline V gene sequence: CDR1 ENHRY, CDR2 SYGVKD. The CDR3 totals 16 residues. The V and J ends lost 0 bases and 6 bases, in that order; junction bases with no gene match: 6. In nucleotides, the CDR3 is TGTGCCATCAGTGAGTCGGCCAGCGGGAGGCCCAATGAGCAGTTCTTC. It codes for CAISESASGRPNEQFF.

The chain has TRBV19 and TRBJ2-5; 14 nucleotides line up with TRBD2. Germline lookup yields CDR1 LNHDA and CDR2 SQIVND (reference sequence). CDR3 size: 16 residues. After removal of 7 bases from V and 4 bases from J, the junction contained 8 bases not matched to a gene. CDR3 sequence reads: CASTYGTSGRGETQYF. CDR3 DNA sequence: TGTGCCAGTACCTATGGGACTAGCGGGAGAGGAGAGACCCAGTACTTC.

This clone was seen a single time. V and J are TRBV5-4 and TRBJ2-3; D call uncertain. Germline CDR1 SGHNT, CDR2 YYREEE (reference sequence). The CDR3 has 13 amino acids. V lost 4 bases, J lost 4 bases, and 10 bases lay in between. CDR3 loop: CASSPLRADTQYF. In DNA form, the CDR3 reads TGTGCCAGCAGCCCCCTTCGCGCAGATACGCAGTATTTT.

The V call is TRBV12-3 or TRBV12-4, the J call TRBJ1-2, with a tentative D call TRBD1 (5 bases). Deletions cut 6 bases from V and 7 bases from J, with 12 bases between. The length of the CDR3 is 12 residues. CDR3 sequence reads: CASRWGGGGYTF. CDR3 in DNA: TGTGCCAGCAGGTGGGGGGGTGGTGGCTACACCTTC.

The chain recombines TRBV18 with TRBJ1-1, with 8 bases that match TRBD1. Per the germline V gene, CDR1 is KGHSH and CDR2 is LQKENI. V shed 3 bases, J shed 7 bases, and the junction held 1 base outside the gene matches. The CDR3 has 12 amino acids. CDR3 region: CASSPTGDEAFF. The CDR3 DNA reads TGTGCCAGCTCACCGACAGGGGATGAAGCTTTCTTT.

The table lists this clone with a few counts. DNA for the CDR3: TGCGCCAGCAGTCAATCAGGAACCCGGGGAGTATACTCTGGGGCCAACGTCCTGACTTTC. Its translation is CASSQSGTRGVYSGANVLTF. The rearrangement uses TRBV23-1 and TRBJ2-6; D is perhaps TRBD2 (5 bases). TRBV23-1 falls under the ORF class, with uncertain function. CDR3 length: 20 amino acids. V lost 0 bases to trimming and J lost 0 bases, with 18 bases between them.

The chain employs TRBV9 and TRBJ2-6; D remains ambiguous. V was clipped by 1 base and J by 0 bases, with 8 bases between them. The CDR3 contains 16 residues. Per the germline V gene, CDR1 is SGDLS and CDR2 is YYNGEE. CDR3 amino acids: CASSVNRHSGANVLTF. CDR3 in DNA: TGTGCCAGCAGCGTAAACAGACACTCTGGGGCCAACGTCCTGACTTTC.

The V and J genes are TRBV2 and TRBJ1-1, with 7 positions matching TRBD1. Germline CDR1 SNHLY, CDR2 FYNNEI. The junction had 4 bases not matched to a gene; V was cut back by 2 bases and J by 7 bases. This CDR3 has 13 residues. The CDR3 DNA follows: TGTGCCAGCAGTGAACACAGGGACAGTGAAGCTTTCTTT. This codes for CASSEHRDSEAFF.

V usage is TRBV3-1 (or the pseudogene TRBV3-2) and J usage is TRBJ2-2, with 8 bases fitting TRBD2. Germline CDR1 LGHDT, CDR2 YNNKEL (reference sequence). V trimming: 6 bases; J trimming: 7 bases; junction bases outside the gene matches: 16. This CDR3 is 17 amino acids long. The CDR3 region is CASSPPVAGPAGGELFF. The CDR3 bases are TGTGCCAGCAGTCCGCCCGTAGCGGGACCCGCTGGCGGGGAGCTGTTTTTT.

The chain couples TRBV7-8 to TRBJ1-6, with a possible D match to TRBD1 (5 bases). CDR3 length: 15 residues. From germline, CDR1 is SGHVS and CDR2 FQNEAQ. V was pared by 5 bases and J by 0 bases, with 8 bases between. CDR3 in amino acids: CASSPDSSYNSPLHF. The CDR3 DNA sequence: TGTGCCAGCAGCCCCGACAGCTCCTATAATTCACCCCTCCACTTT.

V usage is TRBV6-5 and J usage is TRBJ1-1; possible D gene TRBD1, 6 bases. The V and J ends lost 5 bases and 3 bases respectively, with 16 bases between them. Germline CDR1 reads MNHEY; CDR2 reads SVGAGI. This CDR3 has 15 amino acids. CDR3 DNA sequence: TGTGCCAGCAGTACGGGGGGGGCAGGGGACACTGAAGCTTTCTTT. Its protein is CASSTGGAGDTEAFF.

V usage is TRBV19 and J usage is TRBJ1-4; D ambiguous. The germline CDR1 and CDR2 sequences are LNHDA and SQIVND (reference sequence). The CDR3 contains 15 residues. V lost 3 bases and J lost 0, with 8 bases in between. CDR3 nucleotides: TGTGCCAGTAGTATCCAGATTGCAACTAATGAAAAACTGTTTTTT. Amino acids: CASSIQIATNEKLFF. The full variable domain, in which reference TRBV19 and TRBJ1-4 provide the parts outside the CDR3, is DGGITQSPKYLFRKEGQNVTLSCEQNLNHDAMYWYRQDPGQGLRLIYYSQIVNDFQKGDIAEGYSVSREKKESFPLTVTSAQKNPTAFYLCASSIQIATNEKLFFGSGTQLSVL.

This clone was counted between two and nine times. The CDR3 loop is CASRGGYEQYF. Written as DNA, the CDR3 is TGTGCCAGCAGGGGGGGTTACGAGCAGTACTTC. This chain joins TRBV27 and TRBJ2-7; possible D gene TRBD2, 6 bases. This CDR3 contains 11 residues. The V end was cut by 6 bases, the J end by 4 bases, with 7 bases between. Germline-derived CDR1 and CDR2 are MNHEY and SMNVEV (reference sequence).

This clone was counted a few times. The chain carries TRBV7-6 and TRBJ2-7; 7 bases are shared with TRBD1. V gave up 1 base and J gave up 2 bases; unmatched junction bases: 5. Per the germline V gene, CDR1 is SGHVS and CDR2 is FNYEAQ. The CDR3 is 15 residues long. The CDR3 DNA reads as TGTGCCAGCAGCTTAGTCACAGGGGCGGCCTACGAGCAGTACTTC. Its protein product is CASSLVTGAAYEQYF.

In this sample, this clone turned up a few times. The V gene is TRBV30, the J gene TRBJ2-7, with D perhaps matching TRBD1 (6 bases). V was shortened by 5 bases and J by 3 bases, with 14 bases between the two germline ends. Germline CDR1 is GTSNPN and CDR2 is SVGIG (reference sequence). The CDR3 spans 13 residues. This CDR3 reads CAWAPRDNYEQYF. The DNA of the CDR3 is TGTGCCTGGGCCCCACGGGACAACTACGAGCAGTACTTC.